This is a list of T cell receptor beta chains from one sample in a study of beta chain features in type 1 diabetes. The data were produced by immunoSEQ multiplex PCR, yet TCRdb's version contains in-frame clones alone and is incomplete. The sample lists 400,000 or so clones, 8.5% to 10% occurring once. Sequencing used central memory CD4+ T cells from blood. These receptor sequences come from a young man with type 1 diabetes. Each CDR3 is given with its conserved first and last residue.

>TRBJ2-5|TRBV9|15
CASCRTSGREETQYF
>TRBJ1-1|TRBV5-4|16
CASSLGIGAGNTEAFF
>TRBJ2-7|TRBV2|11
CASSEVPEQYF
>TRBJ1-2|TRBV29-1|12
CSVGGSSYGYTF
>TRBJ2-3|TRBV2|12
CASSRDTDTQYF
>TRBJ2-6|TRBV2|14
CASTGGAGANVLTF
>TRBJ1-5|TRBV2|13
CASSLFGDQPQHF
>TRBJ1-5|TRBV9|14
CASSGQGVNQPQHF
>TRBJ1-2|TRBV18|14
CASSQSRARYGYTF
>TRBJ1-2|TRBV9|14
CASSDPGKGYGYTF